A selection of T cell receptor beta chains follows, all from one sample in a study of control samples from healthy donors and cancer patients. Assay: immunoSEQ multiplex PCR; the TCRdb copy retains only in-frame clones and omits some. The sample includes more than 100,000 clones, just under 90% of them seen just once. The specimen was PBMCs. These receptors originate from a man aged 45-65 years with head and neck cancer. Both conserved end residues are part of each CDR3.

v_call cdr3_aa
TRBV6-5 CASQREAAYEQYF
TRBV10-2 CASSESGGRAGELFF
TRBV5-1 CASSAGASNTGELFF
TRBV6-5 CASTGTHEKLFF
TRBV29-1 CSVDRDRGTEAFF
TRBV28 CASRLAGAYEQYF
TRBV19 CASSSGQDQETQYF
TRBV6-5 CASSYGVPGSNQPQHF
TRBV4-1 CASSQADAGRNEKLFF
TRBV7-9 CASSLLEGRDSPLHF
TRBV7-2 CASLPQTGYSYNEQFF
TRBV7-5 CVRSGPRCTGHSPLHF
TRBV19 CASRDPGQDTYGYTF
TRBV6-5 CASSQTGNTEAFF
TRBV6-5 CASSYSTGRGSYTF
TRBV5-5 CASSVTPGRGSGANVLTF
TRBV10-3 CAISGSGASSTDTQYF
TRBV7-8 CASSLVRQGNSPLHF
TRBV9 CASRGDQGDTEAFF
TRBV19 CASTLDNEQFF
TRBV10-2 CASRLQGGGTEAFF
TRBV5-1 CASSLSPGGASGANVLTF
TRBV5-5 CASSIFGTGDYNEQFF
TRBV2 CATTGTSGFNEQFF
TRBV11-2 CASSLVDSVQETQYF
TRBV18 CASSPQETQYF